Only one count was recorded for the clone carrying this T cell receptor (beta chain). Methods used by the authors: Using reference gene primer amplification, nucleated cell counts were estimated. Libraries were prepared by immunoSEQ multiplex PCR; TCRdb keeps only in-frame clonotypes and omits some of them. V and J calls and clone size are given by that table; D and trimming were obtained from the DNA. This table holds about 62,000 clones, more than 80% found once. The source of the sample is a study of blood T cell repertoires in COVID-19. Study-level background: The United States, Italy and Spain were the sources of the acute and convalescent COVID-19 samples. T cells, B-cell-depleted T cells, or PBMCs provided the cDNA or gDNA that served as material.

Seattle participants joined during active infection and were tracked over time. This TCR was sampled from a woman aged 55 to 70 with COVID-19, enrolled during active disease. The sample comprised peripheral blood.

The CDR3 region is CASSRKTDAANTEAFF. CDR3 in DNA: TGTGCCAGCAGCAGGAAAACGGATGCGGCGAACACTGAAGCTTTCTTT. This chain connects TRBV4-2 to TRBJ1-1; unclear D gene. With 5 bases removed from V and 1 base from J, the gap between germline ends came to 17 bases. The germline V gene encodes CDR1 LGHNA and CDR2 YNFKEQ. The CDR3 contains 16 residues.